These 11 T cell receptor beta chains share one sample of origin, sequenced in a study of cytomegalovirus exposure and HLA in healthy donors. Only in-frame clones appear in the TCRdb table, and some are missing; sequencing was by immunoSEQ multiplex PCR. Of some 84,000 clones detected, approximately 91% appear once; the ten largest clones hold around 2.1%. Source material: PBMCs. The source is a man aged 30 to 45 in good health and CMV-seronegative.

The chain recombines TRBV2 with TRBJ1-2, with D uncertain. Trimming removed 3 bases at V and 0 bases at J, with 17 bases between. Germline-derived CDR1 and CDR2 are SNHLY and FYNNEI. This CDR3 comprises 17 residues. The CDR3: CASSDSVFAGSNYGYTF. CDR3 nucleotide sequence: TGTGCCAGCAGTGACTCGGTGTTTGCGGGATCTAACTATGGCTACACCTTC.

The chain recombines TRBV6-1 with TRBJ1-2; weak D call: TRBD1 (6 bases). V lost 1 base to trimming and J lost 5 bases, with 8 bases between them. The germline V gene has CDR1 MNHNS and CDR2 SASEGT. The CDR3 totals 13 residues. The CDR3 region is CASSEVRGYGYTF. CDR3 DNA sequence: TGTGCCAGCAGTGAAGTCAGGGGTTATGGCTACACCTTC.

The chain is built from TRBV4-1 and TRBJ2-7; 9 bases map to TRBD2. The V gene's germline CDR1 is MGHRA and CDR2 YSYEKL. The CDR3 covers 17 residues. Trimming at V came to 4 bases and at J to 7 bases, leaving 17 bases not matched to a gene. CDR3 residues: CASSPLGASGDLGEQYF. As DNA, the CDR3 is TGCGCCAGCAGCCCCCTCGGGGCTAGCGGGGACTTGGGGGAGCAGTACTTC.

V and J are TRBV6-6 and TRBJ2-7, with D possibly TRBD1 on 5 matching bases. The germline gives CDR1 MNHNY, CDR2 SVGAGI (reference sequence). This CDR3 region has 14 residues. Deletions cut 7 bases from V and 0 bases from J, with 13 bases between. The CDR3 DNA reads as TGTGCCAGCAACCACCAGGGATTCTCCTACGAGCAGTACTTC. Encoded protein: CASNHQGFSYEQYF.

About this clone: One end of the junction is discordant with germline, which a read error may explain. V and J are TRBV29-1 and TRBJ2-1; the match to TRBD1 covers 11 bases. The CDR3 contains 15 residues. Germline V gene data show CDR1 as SQVTM and CDR2 as ANQGSEA. DNA of the CDR3: TGCAGCGGTGAAGGGGGGACAGGGGGCTACAATGAGCAGTTCTTC. Residues: CSGEGGTGGYNEQFF.

The rearrangement links TRBV7-9 to TRBJ1-1, with D perhaps TRBD1 (6 bases). V lost 3 bases and J 1 base, leaving 6 bases between the germline ends. The germline CDR1 and CDR2 sequences are SEHNR and FQNEAQ (reference sequence). The CDR3 spans 13 residues. Written as DNA, the CDR3 is TGTGCCAGCAGCTTGACAGGGAACACTGAAGCTTTCTTT. Translated, it gives CASSLTGNTEAFF.

This chain joins TRBV5-1 and TRBJ2-3, with 9 bases identical to TRBD2. The CDR3 is made up of 15 amino acids. Per germline, CDR1 SGHRS and CDR2 YFSETQ. The junction had 7 bases not matched to a gene; V was cut back by 4 bases and J by 4 bases. The CDR3 DNA reads TGCGCCAGCAGCAAGGGGACTAGCCGACCAGATACGCAGTATTTT. Protein product: CASSKGTSRPDTQYF. Using reference TRBV5-1 and TRBJ2-3 for the parts outside the CDR3, the full variable domain is KAGVTQTPRYLIKTRGQQVTLSCSPISGHRSVSWYQQTPGQGLQFLFEYFSETQRNKGNFPGRFSGRQFSNSRSEMNVSTLELGDSALYLCASSKGTSRPDTQYFGPGTRLTVL.

This clone was observed once. This chain uses TRBV14 with TRBJ1-2, with 7 bases lining up with TRBD1. The CDR3 loop spans 15 amino acids. Per germline, CDR1 SGHDN and CDR2 FVKESK. V was clipped by 0 bases and J by 5 bases; unmatched bases: 6. CDR3 nucleotide sequence: TGTGCCAGCAGCCAAGACCTACAGGGGATGTATGGCTACACCTTC. Its translation: CASSQDLQGMYGYTF. The variable domain in full, with the rest retrieved from reference TRBV14 and TRBJ1-2, is EAGVTQFPSHSVIEKGQTVTLRCDPISGHDNLYWYRRVMGKEIKFLLHFVKESKQDESGMPNNRFLAERTGGTYSTLKVQPAELEDSGVYFCASSQDLQGMYGYTFGSGTRLTVV.

The chain has TRBV5-1 and TRBJ2-5; 10 bases map to TRBD1. CDR1 and CDR2 (germline): SGHRS, YFSETQ. Germline trimming cut 3 bases from V and 4 bases from J; bases unmatched to any gene: 18. The CDR3 consists of 19 residues. The CDR3 loop is CASSSMRGTGTGAIETQYF. The CDR3 DNA reads as TGCGCCAGCAGCTCTATGAGGGGGACCGGGACAGGGGCGATAGAGACCCAGTACTTC.

This clone was seen once. The genes are TRBV6-5 and TRBJ1-4; 8 nucleotides line up with TRBD1. Per the germline V gene, CDR1 is MNHEY and CDR2 is SVGAGI. Trimming at V came to 4 bases and at J to 4 bases, leaving 8 bases not matched to a gene. This CDR3 is 16 amino acids long. Written as DNA, the CDR3 is TGTGCCAGCAGTTCCGCCCGGACAGGGTTTAATGAAAAACTGTTTTTT. As protein: CASSSARTGFNEKLFF.

This CDR3 reads CASIPRAGGPSGELFF. CDR3 in DNA: TGTGCCAGCATACCCCGCGCGGGGGGGCCTTCCGGGGAGCTGTTTTTT. This chain uses TRBV2 with TRBJ2-2; 9 nucleotides match TRBD2. The J segment lost 6 bases and the V segment lost 7 bases, leaving 12 bases of the junction unmatched. The CDR3 totals 16 residues. Germline-derived CDR1 and CDR2 are SNHLY and FYNNEI.